A single sample gave rise to the 31 T cell receptor beta chains below, sequenced in a study of CD8 T cells in Susac syndrome. An amount of RNA that ranged from roughly 0.45 to 1 ug was reverse transcribed with random hexamers. TCRdb re-analysed the immunoSEQ multiplex PCR reads in MiXCR, keeping a single row per CDR3 protein. Of more than 65,000 distinct CDR3 sequences in the sample, more than 85% were seen once. The specimen was CD8+ T cells from PBMCs. The source is a human donor in good health.

V gene TRBV7-9 combines with J gene TRBJ1-5; 7 bases agree with TRBD1. The CDR3 has 14 residues. V shed 5 bases and J 2 bases; nucleotides not matched to a gene: 3. Germline V CDR1 and CDR2: SEHNR, FQNEAQ (reference sequence). The CDR3: CASSATGGNQPQHF. The CDR3 region has the DNA TGTGCCAGCAGCGCCACAGGGGGCAATCAGCCCCAGCATTTT.

The V gene is TRBV3-1, the J gene TRBJ2-6, with 7 bases that match TRBD1. Losses at the gene ends were 0 bases for V and 0 bases for J; bases not matched to a gene: 5. The CDR3 contains 18 residues. Germline CDR1 LGHDT, CDR2 YNNKEL (reference sequence). The CDR3 reads CASSQEGDSVSGANVLTF. The CDR3 nucleotides are TGTGCCAGCAGCCAAGAGGGGGACAGCGTCTCTGGGGCCAACGTCCTGACTTTC.

The rearrangement uses TRBV9 and TRBJ2-7; maybe TRBD2 (6 bases). The germline V and J ends were trimmed by 4 bases and 0 bases, with 14 bases remaining between them. The CDR3 is made up of 15 amino acids. The germline V gene encodes CDR1 SGDLS and CDR2 YYNGEE. CDR3 sequence (DNA): TGTGCCAGCAGCCAAGGCTTTAGCGGCTCCTACGAGCAGTACTTC. It specifies CASSQGFSGSYEQYF.

This chain uses TRBV20-1 with TRBJ1-2; D might be TRBD1 (5 bases). This CDR3 has 15 amino acids. The germline CDR1 and CDR2 sequences are DFQATT and SNEGSKA (reference sequence). The germline V and J ends were trimmed by 0 bases and 4 bases, with 15 bases remaining between them. CDR3 sequence: CSARELRDGTYGYTF. CDR3 DNA sequence: TGCAGTGCTAGAGAACTAAGGGACGGGACCTATGGCTACACCTTC.

V is TRBV4-1 and J is TRBJ1-5; unclear D gene. CDR3 size: 15 residues. The germline V gene encodes CDR1 MGHRA and CDR2 YSYEKL. V was shortened by 4 bases and J by 2 bases, with 12 bases between the two germline ends. The CDR3 DNA reads as TGCGCCAGCAGCCGGGAGCTCCGGGGCAATCAGCCCCAGCATTTT. Protein sequence: CASSRELRGNQPQHF.

This sequence joins TRBV7-2 and TRBJ2-1, with D tentatively TRBD2 (7 bases). The CDR3 has 14 amino acids. Germline-derived CDR1 and CDR2 are SGHTA and FQGNSA. Deletions cut 3 bases from V and 6 bases from J, with 12 bases between. The CDR3 spells CASSLRGGGNEQFF. CDR3 nucleotides: TGTGCCAGCAGCTTGAGGGGGGGCGGCAATGAGCAGTTCTTC.

The V and J genes are TRBV7-3 and TRBJ1-1; D is possibly TRBD1 (6 bases). The V end lost 2 bases, the J end lost 5 bases, and 12 bases lay between the germline ends. The CDR3 spans 14 residues. Germline assignment: CDR1 SGHTA and CDR2 FQGTGA. As DNA, the CDR3 is TGTGCCAGCAGCTTATCCGGGGGCGCGACTGAAGCTTTCTTT. It yields the protein CASSLSGGATEAFF.

The rearrangement joins TRBV5-1 to TRBJ1-2, with 8 bases matching TRBD1. This CDR3 spans 14 amino acids. Germline V gene sequence: CDR1 SGHRS, CDR2 YFSETQ. With 1 base clipped from V and 6 bases from J, the junction kept 5 bases outside the gene matches. The CDR3 loop reads CASSLWQGANGYTF. The DNA for the CDR3 is TGCGCCAGCAGCTTGTGGCAGGGGGCGAATGGCTACACCTTC.

The J gene is TRBJ2-3, the V gene TRBV5-1; D call uncertain. The CDR3 is 11 residues long. Germline-derived CDR1 and CDR2 are SGHRS and YFSETQ. Trimming left V 8 bases short and J 5 bases short, with 9 bases between. The DNA of the CDR3 is TGCGCCAGTACTTTAGGAGATACGCAGTATTTT. Its translation is CASTLGDTQYF. The full variable domain, rest sourced from reference TRBV5-1 and TRBJ2-3, is KAGVTQTPRYLIKTRGQQVTLSCSPISGHRSVSWYQQTPGQGLQFLFEYFSETQRNKGNFPGRFSGRQFSNSRSEMNVSTLELGDSALYLCASTLGDTQYFGPGTRLTVL.

The gene calls are TRBV6-1 and TRBJ1-2; 7 nucleotides match TRBD1. The CDR3 is 14 amino acids. Germline lookup yields CDR1 MNHNS and CDR2 SASEGT. J was trimmed by 4 bases and V by 3 bases; bases with no gene match: 5. CDR3 loop: CASSDGGGSYGYTF. The CDR3 DNA reads TGTGCCAGCAGTGATGGAGGGGGCAGCTATGGCTACACCTTC.

CDR3 protein: CASSLGPSGGPYEQYF. The CDR3 DNA sequence: TGTGCCAGCAGCTTAGGTCCTAGCGGGGGACCCTACGAGCAGTACTTC. The chain is built from TRBV13 and TRBJ2-7, with TRBD2 matching over 10 bases. The CDR3 consists of 16 residues. V lost 0 bases to trimming and J lost 2 bases; unmatched junction nucleotides: 4. The germline CDR1 and CDR2 sequences are PRHDT and FYEKMQ (reference sequence).

V usage is TRBV7-2 and J usage is TRBJ1-1, with no clear D. V was pared by 1 base and J by 0 bases, with 3 bases between. The CDR3 covers 13 residues. Germline assignment: CDR1 SGHTA and CDR2 FQGNSA. The CDR3 DNA reads as TGTGCCAGCAGCTTAGAAATGAACACTGAAGCTTTCTTT. Protein product: CASSLEMNTEAFF.

This clonotype was observed a single time. The chain joins TRBV19 to TRBJ1-1; no clear D gene. This CDR3 spans 14 amino acids. CDR1 and CDR2 (germline): LNHDA, SQIVND (reference sequence). V was clipped by 6 bases and J by 0 bases, with 11 bases between them. Here the CDR3 DNA reads TGTGCCAGTAGCTTGTTGACGGTGAACACTGAAGCTTTCTTT. This gives the protein CASSLLTVNTEAFF.

This chain connects TRBV6-2 or TRBV6-3 to TRBJ2-2; unclear D gene. Germline loops: CDR1 MNHEY, CDR2 SVGEGT. The CDR3 length is 12 residues. Between the trimmed V and J ends, which lost 4 bases and 7 bases, there was a span of 7 bases. CDR3 in amino acids: CASSSLNGELFF. The CDR3 DNA follows: TGTGCCAGCAGTTCCCTGAACGGGGAGCTGTTTTTT.

This rearrangement joins TRBV9 to TRBJ2-3; 9 nucleotides line up with TRBD2. V trimming: 1 base; J trimming: 5 bases; junction bases outside the gene matches: 8. In germline, CDR1 is SGDLS, CDR2 YYNGEE. The CDR3 consists of 16 residues. Here the CDR3 reads CASSVNRAGGLDTQYF. As DNA, the CDR3 is TGTGCCAGCAGCGTAAATCGAGCGGGGGGTCTAGATACGCAGTATTTT.

This chain links TRBV5-1 with TRBJ2-5; D is uncertain. Germline-derived CDR1 and CDR2 are SGHRS and YFSETQ. V lost 4 bases to trimming and J lost 10 bases, with 17 bases between them. The CDR3 extends over 13 amino acids. CDR3 bases: TGCGCCAGCAGCCCGGAAGATGCCATTGTCCAGTACTTC. This encodes CASSPEDAIVQYF.

The V and J genes are TRBV10-3 and TRBJ2-1; D is uncertain. This CDR3 has 14 amino acids. Between the trimmed V and J ends, which lost 2 bases and 6 bases, there was a span of 11 bases. Germline CDR1 ENHRY, CDR2 SYGVKD. The chain's CDR3 is CAISETVAFNEQFF. CDR3 DNA: TGTGCCATCAGTGAGACAGTCGCGTTCAATGAGCAGTTCTTC.

The chain joins TRBV7-2 to TRBJ1-2; D gene uncertain. Between the trimmed V and J ends, which lost 5 bases and 0 bases, there was a span of 13 bases. This CDR3 has 15 amino acids. Germline V CDR1 and CDR2: SGHTA, FQGNSA. CDR3 amino acids: CASSPTVETNYGYTF. In nucleotides, the CDR3 is TGTGCCAGCAGCCCCACCGTGGAGACTAACTATGGCTACACCTTC.

The CDR3 loop reads CASSVVNNRLDQQFF. DNA of the CDR3: TGTGCCAGCAGCGTAGTTAACAACAGGCTCGATCAGCAGTTCTTC. V usage is TRBV9 and J usage is TRBJ2-1; tentatively, D is TRBD1 (5 bases). V lost 0 bases, J lost 11 bases, and 18 bases lay in between. CDR3 size: 15 residues. Germline CDR1 SGDLS, CDR2 YYNGEE.

This chain joins TRBV30 and TRBJ2-7; 7 bases match TRBD2. From germline, CDR1 is GTSNPN and CDR2 SVGIG (reference sequence). CDR3 length equals 13 residues. The J segment lost 2 bases and the V segment lost 2 bases, leaving 3 bases of the junction unmatched. Here the CDR3 DNA reads TGTGCCTGGAGTCGACTAGCTGCCTACGAGCAGTACTTC. This encodes CAWSRLAAYEQYF.

This chain links TRBV19 with TRBJ2-7, with unresolved D. CDR1 and CDR2 from the germline V gene are LNHDA and SQIVND (reference sequence). Trimming took 5 bases from V and 2 from J, leaving 13 bases between them. The CDR3 is made up of 14 amino acids. The CDR3, as DNA: TGTGCCAGTAGTCTCCGACATTCGGCCTACGAGCAGTACGTC. Its protein is CASSLRHSAYEQYV.

The chain is built from TRBV6-6 and TRBJ2-3, with D perhaps given as TRBD1 or TRBD2 (5 bases each). The CDR3 totals 15 residues. The germline gives CDR1 MNHNY, CDR2 SVGAGI (reference sequence). V dropped 6 bases and J dropped 9 bases, with 22 bases sitting between them. DNA of the CDR3: TGTGCCAGCAGCCCCCGGGACGGAGGAGAGGGGACGCAGTATTTT. It codes for CASSPRDGGEGTQYF.

As to this clonotype: At one end the junction does not follow the germline gene, possibly because of a read error. The chain uses TRBV5-1 and TRBJ2-1; no reliable D call. The CDR3 runs to 11 residues. CDR1 SGHRS and CDR2 YFSETQ come from the germline V gene. CDR3 sequence (DNA): TGCGCCAGCCGCTTGGAGTATGAGCAGTTCTTC. It yields the protein CASRLEYEQFF.

The chain links TRBV15 to TRBJ1-4; no reliable D call. V was clipped by 3 bases and J by 5 bases, with 13 bases between them. The CDR3 has 15 residues. Germline values: CDR1 LNHNV, CDR2 YYDKDF (reference sequence). The CDR3 loop is CATSSSVGLNEKLFF. CDR3 nucleotide sequence: TGTGCCACCAGCAGTTCCGTGGGGTTGAATGAAAAACTGTTTTTT.

This clonotype was observed once. This chain uses TRBV28 with TRBJ2-7, with D perhaps matching TRBD2 (5 bases). CDR1 MDHEN and CDR2 SYDVKM come from the germline V gene. The CDR3 is made up of 14 amino acids. The V and J ends lost 6 bases and 5 bases respectively, with 17 bases between them. CDR3 DNA: TGTGCCAGCAGCCAAAGAGGGCAGTTACACGAGCAGTACTTC. It specifies CASSQRGQLHEQYF.

This rearrangement joins TRBV25-1 to TRBJ1-4; TRBD1 is a possible D gene (5 bases). The CDR3 extends over 15 amino acids. V was trimmed by 6 bases and J by 4 bases, leaving 15 bases between them. Germline V gives CDR1 MGHDK, CDR2 SYGVNS. The CDR3 is CASRVLDRNNEKLFF. CDR3 DNA sequence: TGTGCCAGCAGGGTACTCGACAGAAATAATGAAAAACTGTTTTTT.

The gene calls are TRBV6-5 and TRBJ1-5; no clear D gene. V lost 7 bases, J lost 1 base, and 14 bases lay in between. Germline lookup yields CDR1 MNHEY and CDR2 SVGAGI. This CDR3 has 15 amino acids. CDR3 sequence: CASMPFRGSNQPQHF. CDR3 bases: TGTGCCAGCATGCCGTTTAGAGGGAGCAATCAGCCCCAGCATTTT.

The CDR3 sequence: CASSETGPTGELFF. Written as DNA, the CDR3 is TGTGCCAGCAGCGAGACAGGGCCCACCGGGGAGCTGTTTTTT. J is TRBJ2-2 and V is TRBV12-3 or TRBV12-4, with TRBD1 identical over 7 bases. The CDR3 loop spans 14 amino acids. Germline trimming cut 6 bases from V and 4 bases from J; bases unmatched to any gene: 5.

This clonotype was detected only once. The V gene is TRBV29-1, the J gene TRBJ1-4, with 10 positions matching TRBD1. Germline-derived CDR1 and CDR2 are SQVTM and ANQGSEA. V was pared by 3 bases and J by 5 bases, with 0 bases of the junction left unmatched. This CDR3 contains 13 residues. The CDR3 DNA follows: TGCAGCGTTGAGGACAGGGGGAATGAAAAACTGTTTTTT. Its translation: CSVEDRGNEKLFF.

The chain joins TRBV6-6 to TRBJ2-2, with no clear D. The CDR3 extends over 16 amino acids. V lost 3 bases to trimming and J lost 3 bases, with 14 bases between them. CDR1 and CDR2 from the germline V gene are MNHNY and SVGAGI (reference sequence). Written as DNA, the CDR3 is TGTGCCAGCAGTTATCTGACCGGCACCGACACCGGGGAGCTGTTTTTT. Residues: CASSYLTGTDTGELFF.

CDR3 sequence: CASTSVLAKNIQYF. The CDR3 coding sequence is TGTGCCAGTACGTCAGTCCTAGCCAAAAACATTCAGTACTTC. The rearrangement links TRBV19 to TRBJ2-4; D is unclear. There are 14 residues in the CDR3. The V end lost 7 bases, the J end lost 0 bases, and 10 bases lay between the germline ends. From germline, CDR1 is LNHDA and CDR2 SQIVND (reference sequence).